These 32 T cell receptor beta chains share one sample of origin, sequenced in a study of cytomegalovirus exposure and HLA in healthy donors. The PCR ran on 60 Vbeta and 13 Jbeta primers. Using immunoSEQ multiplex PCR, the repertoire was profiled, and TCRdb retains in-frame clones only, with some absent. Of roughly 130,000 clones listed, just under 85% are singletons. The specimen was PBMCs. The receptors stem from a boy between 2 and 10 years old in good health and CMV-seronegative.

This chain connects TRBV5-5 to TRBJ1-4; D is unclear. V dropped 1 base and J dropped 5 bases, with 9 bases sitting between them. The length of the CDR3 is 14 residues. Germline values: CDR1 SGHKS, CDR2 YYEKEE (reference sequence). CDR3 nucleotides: TGTGCCAGCAGCTTGTACGAGAGGAATGAAAAACTGTTTTTT. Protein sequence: CASSLYERNEKLFF.

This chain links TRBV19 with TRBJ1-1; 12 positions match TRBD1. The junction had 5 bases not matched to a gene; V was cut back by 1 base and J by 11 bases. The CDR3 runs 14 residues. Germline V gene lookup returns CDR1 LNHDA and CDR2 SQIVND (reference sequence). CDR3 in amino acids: CASSIGGTGGLAFF. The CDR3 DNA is TGTGCCAGTAGTATAGGAGGGACAGGGGGCTTGGCTTTCTTT.

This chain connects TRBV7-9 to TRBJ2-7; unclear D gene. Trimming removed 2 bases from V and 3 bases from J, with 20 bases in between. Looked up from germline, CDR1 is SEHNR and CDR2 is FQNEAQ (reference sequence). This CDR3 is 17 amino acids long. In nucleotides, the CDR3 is TGTGCCAGCAGCTTACATCGTCGGGTTTTCCTGGACTACGAGCAGTACTTC. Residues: CASSLHRRVFLDYEQYF.

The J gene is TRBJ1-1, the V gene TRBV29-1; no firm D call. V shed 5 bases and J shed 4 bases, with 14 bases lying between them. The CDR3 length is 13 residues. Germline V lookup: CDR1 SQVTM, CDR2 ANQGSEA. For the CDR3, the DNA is TGCAGCGTTTTTCCGACCCGGGGCACTGAAGCTTTCTTT. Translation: CSVFPTRGTEAFF. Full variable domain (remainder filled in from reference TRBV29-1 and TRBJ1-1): SAVISQKPSRDICQRGTSLTIQCQVDSQVTMMFWYRQQPGQSLTLIATANQGSEATYESGFVIDKFPISRPNLTFSTLTVSNMSPEDSSIYLCSVFPTRGTEAFFGQGTRLTVV.

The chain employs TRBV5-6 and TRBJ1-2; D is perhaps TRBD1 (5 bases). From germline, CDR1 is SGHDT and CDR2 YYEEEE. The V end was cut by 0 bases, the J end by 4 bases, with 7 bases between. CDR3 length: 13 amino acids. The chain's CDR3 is CASSLGTPYGYTF. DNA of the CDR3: TGTGCCAGCAGCTTGGGGACACCCTATGGCTACACCTTC.

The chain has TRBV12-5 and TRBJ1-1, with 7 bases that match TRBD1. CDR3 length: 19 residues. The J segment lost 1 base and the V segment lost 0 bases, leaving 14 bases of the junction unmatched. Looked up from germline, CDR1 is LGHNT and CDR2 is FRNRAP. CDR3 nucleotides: TGTGCTAGTGGTTTGGTCCCCACCCCCCCGACAGGGCCGAACACTGAAGCTTTCTTT. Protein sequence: CASGLVPTPPTGPNTEAFF.

The CDR3, as DNA: TGTGCCAGCAGTGCCCGGGGGTTCAACGAGCAGTACGTC. Translated: CASSARGFNEQYV. This sequence joins TRBV2 and TRBJ2-7; tentatively, D is TRBD2 (6 bases). CDR3 length: 13 amino acids. The V gene lost 4 bases and the J gene lost 5 bases, with 12 bases spanning the gap. Germline V gene lookup returns CDR1 SNHLY and CDR2 FYNNEI.

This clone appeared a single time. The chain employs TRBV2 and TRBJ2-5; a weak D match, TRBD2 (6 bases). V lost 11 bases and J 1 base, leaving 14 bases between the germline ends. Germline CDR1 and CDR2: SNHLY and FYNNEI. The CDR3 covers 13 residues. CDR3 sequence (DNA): TGTGCCGGCGGCGGGAAGTCCCAAGAGACCCAGTACTTC. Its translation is CAGGGKSQETQYF.

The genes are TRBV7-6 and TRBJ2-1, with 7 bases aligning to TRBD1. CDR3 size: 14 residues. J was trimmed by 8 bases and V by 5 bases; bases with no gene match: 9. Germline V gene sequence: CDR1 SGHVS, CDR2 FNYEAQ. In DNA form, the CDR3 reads TGTGCCAGCAGCCCGAGACAGGGCAGCGATGAGCAGTTCTTC. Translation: CASSPRQGSDEQFF.

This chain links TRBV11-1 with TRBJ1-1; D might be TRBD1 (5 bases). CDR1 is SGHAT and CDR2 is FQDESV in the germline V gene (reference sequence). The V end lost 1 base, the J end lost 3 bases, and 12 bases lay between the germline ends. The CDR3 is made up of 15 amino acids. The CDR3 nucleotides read TGTGCCAGCAGCTTAGACAGGCCTGGGGACACTGAAGCTTTCTTT. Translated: CASSLDRPGDTEAFF.

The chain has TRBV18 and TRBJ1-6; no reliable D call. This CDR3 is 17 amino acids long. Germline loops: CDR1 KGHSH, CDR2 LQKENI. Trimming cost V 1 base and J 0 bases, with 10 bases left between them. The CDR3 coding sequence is TGTGCCAGCTCACCACGGGCGTTGAGCTCCTATAATTCACCCCTCCACTTT. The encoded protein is CASSPRALSSYNSPLHF.

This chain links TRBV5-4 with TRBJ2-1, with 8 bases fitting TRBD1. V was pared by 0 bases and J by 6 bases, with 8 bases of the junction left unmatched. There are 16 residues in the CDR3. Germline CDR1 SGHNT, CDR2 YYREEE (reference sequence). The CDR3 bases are TGTGCCAGCAGCTTGGATCAGGGGGCGCGGATCAATGAGCAGTTCTTC. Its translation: CASSLDQGARINEQFF.

The CDR3 bases are TGTGCCAGCAGCCAAAGCGAAGGAGGAGATTACAATGAGCAGTTCTTC. Amino acid sequence: CASSQSEGGDYNEQFF. This chain joins TRBV4-2 and TRBJ2-1, with D possibly being TRBD2 (5 bases). The germline CDR1 and CDR2 sequences are LGHNA and YNFKEQ. The V end lost 2 bases, the J end lost 4 bases, and 15 bases lay between the germline ends. This CDR3 has 16 amino acids.

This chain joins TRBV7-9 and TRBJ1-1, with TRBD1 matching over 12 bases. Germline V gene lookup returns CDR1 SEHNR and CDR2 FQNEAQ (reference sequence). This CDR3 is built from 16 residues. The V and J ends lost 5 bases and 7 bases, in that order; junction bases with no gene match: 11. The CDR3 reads CASSLLRDRGQGEAFF. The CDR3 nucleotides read TGTGCCAGCAGCCTCCTGCGGGACAGGGGGCAAGGTGAAGCTTTCTTT. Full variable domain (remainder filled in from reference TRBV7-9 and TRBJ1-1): DTGVSQNPRHKITKRGQNVTFRCDPISEHNRLYWYRQTLGQGPEFLTYFQNEAQLEKSRLLSDRFSAERPKGSFSTLEIQRTEQGDSAMYLCASSLLRDRGQGEAFFGQGTRLTVV.

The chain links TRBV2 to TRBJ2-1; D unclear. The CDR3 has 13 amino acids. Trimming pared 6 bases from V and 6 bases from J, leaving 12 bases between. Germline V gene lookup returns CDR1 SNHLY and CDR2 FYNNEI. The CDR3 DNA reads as TGTGCCAGCAGCGCTAGTCCTGGCAATGAGCAGTTCTTC. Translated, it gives CASSASPGNEQFF.

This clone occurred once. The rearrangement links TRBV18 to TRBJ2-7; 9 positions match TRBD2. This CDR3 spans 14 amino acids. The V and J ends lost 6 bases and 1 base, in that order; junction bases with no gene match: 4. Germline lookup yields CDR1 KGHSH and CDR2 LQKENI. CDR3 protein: CASSPRGGSYEQYV. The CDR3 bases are TGTGCCAGCTCGCCGCGGGGGGGATCCTACGAGCAGTACGTC.

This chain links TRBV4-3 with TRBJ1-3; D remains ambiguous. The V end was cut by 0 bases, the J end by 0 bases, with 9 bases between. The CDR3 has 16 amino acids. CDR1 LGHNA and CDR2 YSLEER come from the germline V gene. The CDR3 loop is CASSQEGEGSGNTIYF. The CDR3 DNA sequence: TGCGCCAGCAGCCAAGAAGGTGAGGGCTCTGGAAACACCATATATTTT.

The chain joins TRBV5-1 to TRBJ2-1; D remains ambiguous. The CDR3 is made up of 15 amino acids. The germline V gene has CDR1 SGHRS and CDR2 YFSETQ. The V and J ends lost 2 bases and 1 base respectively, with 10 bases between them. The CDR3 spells CASSFSSGSYNEQFF. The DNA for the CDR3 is TGCGCCAGCAGCTTCTCCTCCGGGTCCTACAATGAGCAGTTCTTC.

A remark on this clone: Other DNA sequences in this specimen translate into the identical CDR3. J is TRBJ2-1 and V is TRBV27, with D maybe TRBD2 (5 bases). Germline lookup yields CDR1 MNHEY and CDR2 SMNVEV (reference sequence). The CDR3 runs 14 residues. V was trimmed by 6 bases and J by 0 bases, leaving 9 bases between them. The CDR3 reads CASRNGGSYNEQFF. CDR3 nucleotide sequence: TGTGCCAGCAGAAACGGAGGCTCCTACAATGAGCAGTTCTTC.

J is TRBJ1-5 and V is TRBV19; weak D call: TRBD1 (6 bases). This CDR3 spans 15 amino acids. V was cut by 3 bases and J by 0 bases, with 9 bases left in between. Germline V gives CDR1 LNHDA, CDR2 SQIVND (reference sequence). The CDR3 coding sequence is TGTGCCAGTAGTATGGACAGCTATAGCAATCAGCCCCAGCATTTT. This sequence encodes CASSMDSYSNQPQHF.

The CDR3 loop reads CASSPLAGLGEETQYF. The CDR3 bases are TGCGCCAGCAGCCCTCTAGCGGGGTTGGGCGAAGAGACCCAGTACTTC. This chain connects TRBV4-1 to TRBJ2-5; TRBD2 matches 9 bases. The germline gives CDR1 MGHRA, CDR2 YSYEKL. J was trimmed by 3 bases and V by 4 bases; bases with no gene match: 9. The CDR3 contains 16 residues.

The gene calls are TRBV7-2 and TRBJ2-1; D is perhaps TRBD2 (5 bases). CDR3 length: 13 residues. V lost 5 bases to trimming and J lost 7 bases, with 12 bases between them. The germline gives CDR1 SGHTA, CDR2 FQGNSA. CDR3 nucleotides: TGTGCCAGCAGCACTGGACTGGCAAATGAGCAGTTCTTC. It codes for CASSTGLANEQFF.

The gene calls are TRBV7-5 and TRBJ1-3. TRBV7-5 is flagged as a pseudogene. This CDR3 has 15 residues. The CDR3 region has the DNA TGTGCCAGAAGCCCCTGTGGGGGGTCGGGAAACACCATATATTTT. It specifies CARSPCGGSGNTIYF.

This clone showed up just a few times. CDR3 nucleotide sequence: TGTGCCAGCAGTGGGACAGTGTCGAAAAACTATGGCTACACCTTC. Protein sequence: CASSGTVSKNYGYTF. This chain joins TRBV7-6 and TRBJ1-2; 7 bases fit TRBD1. The CDR3 runs to 15 residues. CDR1 SGHVS and CDR2 FNYEAQ come from the germline V gene. Unmatched junction bases numbered 9, after V lost 6 bases and J lost 2 bases.

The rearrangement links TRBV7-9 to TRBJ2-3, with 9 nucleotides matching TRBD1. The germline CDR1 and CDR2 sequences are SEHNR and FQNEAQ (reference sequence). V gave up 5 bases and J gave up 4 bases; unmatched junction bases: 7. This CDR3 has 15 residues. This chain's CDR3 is CASSPGTGFPDTQYF. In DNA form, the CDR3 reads TGTGCCAGCAGCCCGGGGACAGGGTTTCCAGATACGCAGTATTTT.

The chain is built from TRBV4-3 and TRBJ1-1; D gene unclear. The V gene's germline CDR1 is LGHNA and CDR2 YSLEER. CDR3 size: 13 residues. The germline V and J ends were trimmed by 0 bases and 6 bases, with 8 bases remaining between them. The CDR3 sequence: CASSQDKAAEAFF. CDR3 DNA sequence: TGCGCCAGCAGCCAAGATAAGGCGGCTGAAGCTTTCTTT.

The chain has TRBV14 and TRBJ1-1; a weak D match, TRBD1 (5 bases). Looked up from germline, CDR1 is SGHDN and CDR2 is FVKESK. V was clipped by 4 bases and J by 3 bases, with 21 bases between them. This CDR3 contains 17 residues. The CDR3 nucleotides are TGTGCCAGCAGCCTGGGGGGAGGGCAGGGACTAGACACTGAAGCTTTCTTT. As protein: CASSLGGGQGLDTEAFF.

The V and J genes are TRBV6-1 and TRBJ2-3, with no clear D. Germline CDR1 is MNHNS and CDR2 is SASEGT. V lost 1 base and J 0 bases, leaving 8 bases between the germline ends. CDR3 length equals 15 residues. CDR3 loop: CASSEDISSTDTQYF. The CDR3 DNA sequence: TGTGCCAGCAGTGAAGACATATCTAGCACAGATACGCAGTATTTT.

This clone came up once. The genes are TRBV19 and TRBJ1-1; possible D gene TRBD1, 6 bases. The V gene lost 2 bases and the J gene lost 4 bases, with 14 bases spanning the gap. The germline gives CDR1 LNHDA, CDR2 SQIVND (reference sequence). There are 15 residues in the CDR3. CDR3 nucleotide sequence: TGTGCCAGTAGTATAAGTGTCCAGGGGAGCACTGAAGCTTTCTTT. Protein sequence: CASSISVQGSTEAFF.

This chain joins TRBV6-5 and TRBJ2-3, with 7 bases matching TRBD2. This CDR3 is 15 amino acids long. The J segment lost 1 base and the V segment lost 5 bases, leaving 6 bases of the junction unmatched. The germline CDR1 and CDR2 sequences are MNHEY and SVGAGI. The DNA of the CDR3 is TGTGCCAGCAGTGGCGGGAGAGTCGGCACAGATACGCAGTATTTT. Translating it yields CASSGGRVGTDTQYF.

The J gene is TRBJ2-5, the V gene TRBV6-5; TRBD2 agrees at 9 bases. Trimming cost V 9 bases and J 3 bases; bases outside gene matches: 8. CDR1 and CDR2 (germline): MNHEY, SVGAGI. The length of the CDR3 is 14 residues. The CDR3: CASWTSEGEETQYF. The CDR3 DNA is TGTGCCAGTTGGACTAGCGAAGGGGAAGAGACCCAGTACTTC.

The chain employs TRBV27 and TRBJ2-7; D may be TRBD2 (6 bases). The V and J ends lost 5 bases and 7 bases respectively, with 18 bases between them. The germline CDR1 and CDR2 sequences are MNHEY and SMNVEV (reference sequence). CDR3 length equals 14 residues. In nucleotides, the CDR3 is TGTGCCAGCAGTGCTTTTGACCCCGGAGGGGAGCAGTACGTC. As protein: CASSAFDPGGEQYV.